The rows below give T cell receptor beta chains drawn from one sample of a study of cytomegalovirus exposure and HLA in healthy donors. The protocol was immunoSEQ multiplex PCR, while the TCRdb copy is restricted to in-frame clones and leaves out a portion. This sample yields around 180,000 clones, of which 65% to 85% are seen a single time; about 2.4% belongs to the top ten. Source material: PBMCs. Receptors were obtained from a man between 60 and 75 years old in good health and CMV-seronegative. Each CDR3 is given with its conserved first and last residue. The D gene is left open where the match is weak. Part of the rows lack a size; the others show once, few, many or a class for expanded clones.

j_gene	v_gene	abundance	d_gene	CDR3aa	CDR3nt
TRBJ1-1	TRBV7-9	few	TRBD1	CASSPGTASTEAFF	TGTGCCAGCAGCCCCGGGACAGCTTCTACTGAAGCTTTCTTT
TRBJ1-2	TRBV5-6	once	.	CASSLTGDYYGYTF	TGTGCCAGCAGCTTGACAGGAGACTACTATGGCTACACCTTC
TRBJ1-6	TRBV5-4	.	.	CASSSEGGGSPLNF	TGTGCCAGCAGCTCGGAAGGGGGTGGTTCACCCCTCAACTTT
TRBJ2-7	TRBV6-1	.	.	CASSEGGGLDSYEQYF	TGTGCCAGCAGTGAAGGGGGCGGCCTTGACTCCTACGAGCAGTACTTC
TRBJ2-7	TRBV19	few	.	CASSQTRGGYEQYF	TGTGCCAGTAGCCAGACCAGGGGAGGGTACGAGCAGTACTTC
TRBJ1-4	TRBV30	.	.	CAWRDNSSPNEKLFF	TGTGCCTGGAGGGACAACTCCAGCCCAAATGAAAAACTGTTTTTT
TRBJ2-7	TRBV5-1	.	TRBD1	CASSLGQGGYEQYF	TGCGCCAGCAGCTTGGGACAGGGGGGTTACGAGCAGTACTTC
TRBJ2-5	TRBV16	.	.	CASSAGVPKETQYF	TGTGCCAGCAGCGCCGGGGTCCCAAAAGAGACCCAGTACTTC
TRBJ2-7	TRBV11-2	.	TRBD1	CASSFTGTGVHEQYF	TGTGCCAGCAGCTTTACCGGGACAGGGGTCCACGAGCAGTACTTC
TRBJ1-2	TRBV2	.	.	CASSEGPSPYGYTF	TGTGCCAGCAGCGAGGGCCCCTCTCCTTATGGCTACACCTTC
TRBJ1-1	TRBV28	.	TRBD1	CASTLRQGAREAFF	TGTGCCAGCACCCTCCGACAGGGGGCGCGTGAAGCTTTCTTT
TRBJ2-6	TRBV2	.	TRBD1	CASRRDRGHSTGANVLTF	TGTGCCAGCAGGCGGGACAGGGGGCATTCGACTGGGGCCAACGTCCTGACTTTC
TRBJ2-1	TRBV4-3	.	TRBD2	CASSQDLKREPFF	TGCGCCAGCAGCCAAGATTTAAAGCGGGAACCGTTCTTC
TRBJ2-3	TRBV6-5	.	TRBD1	CASSYSGGQGMNTQYF	TGTGCCAGCAGTTACTCCGGAGGACAGGGGATGAATACGCAGTATTTT
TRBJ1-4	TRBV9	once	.	CASSAGRTPSEKLFF	TGTGCCAGCAGCGCCGGGAGGACACCATCAGAAAAACTGTTTTTT
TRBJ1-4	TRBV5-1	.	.	CASSLAQGDEKLFF	TGCGCCAGCAGCTTGGCACAGGGAGACGAAAAACTGTTTTTT
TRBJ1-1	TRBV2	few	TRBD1	CASSEEGTGRTEAFF	TGTGCCAGCAGTGAAGAGGGGACAGGAAGAACTGAAGCTTTCTTT
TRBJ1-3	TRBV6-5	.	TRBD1	CASSSIPRTGGNTIYF	TGTGCCAGCAGTTCCATACCCCGGACAGGGGGAAACACCATATATTTT
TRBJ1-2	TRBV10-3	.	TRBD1	CAISDPGQTVSNYGYTF	TGTGCCATCAGTGACCCGGGACAGACCGTTTCTAACTATGGCTACACCTTC
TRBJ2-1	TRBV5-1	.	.	CASSLGRAGVANEQFF	TGCGCCAGCAGCTTGGGCAGGGCAGGGGTTGCCAATGAGCAGTTCTTC
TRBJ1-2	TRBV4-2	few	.	CASSQDGRSDSTVNYGYTF	TGTGCCAGCAGCCAAGATGGGCGGTCGGACAGCACAGTAAACTATGGCTACACCTTC
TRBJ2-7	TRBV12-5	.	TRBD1	CASGNGQLQGDEQYF	TGTGCTAGTGGCAACGGCCAATTACAGGGGGACGAGCAGTACTTC